This TCR beta chain was retrieved from a study of T cells in narcolepsy. Study-level information: Enrolled donors included narcolepsy type 1 or type 2 patients and healthy controls.

Study-wide results and caveats: Autoreactive clone sequences were missing from some blood memory CD4+ repertoires. Autoreactive HCRT-specific and TRIB2-specific clonotypes were marked in same-patient CSF-versus-blood CD4+ comparisons. Blood of same and different patients, but not healthy controls, reportedly held recurring autoreactive clonotypes.

The table lists this clone with a count of one. Its antigen is not known. Trimming took off 5 bases at V and 3 bases at J, with 14 bases between the two ends. This CDR3 is built from 14 residues. Germline CDR1 and CDR2: MDHEN and SYDVKM. Data came from immunoSEQ multiplex PCR; TCRdb stores just in-frame clones and leaves some out. The profile shows roughly 30,000 clones, about 87% of them singletons. The V and J genes are TRBV28 and TRBJ2-7, with D possibly TRBD1 on 6 matching bases. This receptor was taken from a human donor in good health. Sequencing used memory (CD45RA-) CD4+ T cells from blood. CDR3 residues: CASSAQGNLYEQYF. CDR3 DNA: TGTGCCAGCAGTGCGCAGGGGAATCTCTACGAGCAGTACTTC.